Listed here are 27 T cell receptor beta chains from one sample, sequenced in a study of tissue T cells after allogeneic stem cell transplantation. Specified time point: mouse harvest day 14 after allogeneic transplant. The graft held 10^6 splenic CD5+ T cells and 10^7 T-cell-depleted bone marrow cells. TCRdb's copy holds only in-frame clones and misses some; the assay was immunoSEQ multiplex PCR. The sample records 8,000 to 10,000 clones, roughly a third being singletons. Sequenced input: skin. These receptor sequences come from a female BALB/c mouse given C57BL/6 T cells with graft-versus-host disease after an allogeneic hematopoietic cell transplant.

On this clone itself: Gene labels here are mouse ones. The observed sequence ends 1 residue before the CDR3 terminus, with the missing tail filled in from the germline J gene. This chain joins TRBV26 and TRBJ1-2; D perhaps matches TRBD1 (5 bases). CDR3 length: 12 amino acids. V was cut by 8 bases and J by 1 base, with 8 bases left in between. Germline V lookup: CDR1 KGHPV, CDR2 FQNQEV (reference sequence). CDR3 sequence: CASGTGNSDYTF. Incomplete CDR3 DNA: TGTGCCAGCGGGACTGGAAACTCCGACTACACC.

This clone ranks as medium-sized. Mouse names are used for the genes. The CDR3 sequence is CASSLLGGANTGQLYF. CDR3 bases read: TGTGCCAGCAGTTTACTGGGGGGAGCAAACACCGGGCAGCTCTAC. The chain employs TRBV26 and TRBJ2-2; 9 nucleotides line up with TRBD2. The read stops 1 residue short of the end of the CDR3; the missing end is completed from the germline J gene. The CDR3 has 16 residues. J lost 0 bases, V lost 5 bases, and 4 bases had no gene match. The germline CDR1 and CDR2 sequences are KGHPV and FQNQEV (reference sequence).

By sample share, this clone is medium-sized (0.01 to 0.1%). Gene names refer to mouse genes. The read terminates 1 residue ahead of where the CDR3 ends, so the germline J gene completes it. This sequence joins TRBV26 and TRBJ1-1; no clear D gene. CDR1 KGHPV and CDR2 FQNQEV come from the germline V gene (reference sequence). CDR3 size: 13 residues. V was clipped by 2 bases and J by 1 base, with 5 bases between them. CDR3 bases read: TGTGCCAGCAGTCTGAGGTTAAACACAGAAGTCTTC. It specifies CASSLRLNTEVF. The entire CDR3 protein is CASSLRLNTEVFF.

Turning to this clone: Gene names and germline match the mouse. Read data end 1 residue before the CDR3 end; the end is taken from the germline J gene. The rearrangement uses TRBV15 and TRBJ1-1; D is unresolved. The germline V gene encodes CDR1 SGHND and CDR2 FRSKSL. The CDR3 runs 11 residues. Trimming cost V 5 bases and J 0 bases, with 1 base left between them. The CDR3 loop is CASSPNTEVFF. The DNA read from the CDR3 is TGTGCCAGCAGTCCAAACACAGAAGTCTTC. The variable domain in full, with the rest retrieved from reference TRBV15 and TRBJ1-1, is DAGVTQTPRHEVAEKGQTIILKCEPVSGHNDLFWYRQTKIQGLELLSYFRSKSLMEDGGAFKDRFKAEMLNSSFSTLKIQPTEPKDSAVYLCASSPNTEVFFGKGTRLTVV.

In this sample, this clone is medium-sized. All gene names here are mouse names. The CDR3 end lies 1 residue beyond the end of the read and is filled in from the germline J gene. The rearrangement uses TRBV23 and TRBJ2-1; the D call of TRBD1 is as the table states it, not checked on the DNA. CDR3 length: 15 residues. Germline CDR1 is KGHTA and CDR2 is FQNQQP. This CDR3 reads CSSSLTGGNYAEQFF. Partial CDR3 DNA: TGCTCCAGCAGTCTCACAGGGGGTAACTATGCTGAGCAGTTC.

Remarks on this clone: Gene names are mouse gene names. The CDR3 end lies 1 residue beyond the end of the read and is filled in from the germline J gene. The chain recombines TRBV2 with TRBJ2-5, with a possible D match to TRBD1 (5 bases). In germline, CDR1 is LGHNA, CDR2 YSYQKL. CDR3 length: 14 residues. V shed 3 bases and J shed 2 bases, with 9 bases lying between them. The CDR3 here is CASSHDSFQDTQYF. The covered CDR3 bases are TGTGCCAGCAGCCATGACAGTTTCCAAGACACCCAGTAC.

Note on this clone: Genes here carry mouse names. With the read ending 1 residue before the CDR3 end, the germline J gene is used to fill in that end. This chain joins TRBV4 and TRBJ1-1; no firm D call. V shed 3 bases and J shed 1 base, with 3 bases lying between them. The CDR3 runs 12 residues. CDR1 and CDR2 from the germline V gene are LGHDT and YNNKQL (reference sequence). The CDR3 spells CASSYRNTEVFF. CDR3 bases read: TGTGCCAGCAGCTACAGGAACACAGAAGTCTTC.

This clone was detected only a few times. Genes and germline are mouse. The sequenced fragment ends 1 residue before the CDR3 boundary, so the rest is inferred from the germline J gene. The chain joins TRBV16 to TRBJ1-4; possible D gene TRBD1, 5 bases. This CDR3 has 13 amino acids. The V and J ends lost 3 bases and 7 bases respectively, with 9 bases between them. Germline V gene data show CDR1 as SGHSA and CDR2 as FRNQAP. The CDR3 bases that were read are TGTGCAAGCAGCTTGGACACAGCCGAAAGATTATTT. Translating it yields CASSLDTAERLF. The complete CDR3 protein is CASSLDTAERLFF. The whole variable domain, remainder taken from reference TRBV16 and TRBJ1-4, is NAGVIQTPRHKVTGKGQEATLWCEPISGHSAVFWYRQTIVQGLEFLTYFRNQAPIDDSGMPKERFSAQMPNQSHSTLKIQSTQPQDSAVYLCASSLDTAERLFFGHGTKLSVL.

Concerning this clone itself: These gene names are mouse names. With the read ending 1 residue before the CDR3 end, the germline J gene is used to fill in that end. This chain links TRBV26 with TRBJ1-1, with a weak D call TRBD1 (6 bases). Germline CDR1 KGHPV, CDR2 FQNQEV (reference sequence). Between the trimmed V and J ends, which lost 2 bases and 0 bases, there was a span of 7 bases. This CDR3 region has 14 residues. The CDR3 spells CASSLGGSNTEVFF. The sequenced part of the CDR3 DNA is TGTGCCAGCAGTCTGGGGGGCTCAAACACAGAAGTCTTC.

Notes on this clone: Any gene name here is a mouse gene name. The DNA ends 1 residue before the CDR3 does, and the rest of the CDR3 is filled in from the germline J gene. The J gene is TRBJ2-5, the V gene TRBV2, with TRBD1 identical over 8 bases. The CDR3 is 14 residues long. Germline V CDR1 and CDR2: LGHNA, YSYQKL. V gave up 1 base and J gave up 6 bases; unmatched junction bases: 3. CDR3 DNA, as far as it was read: TGTGCCAGCAGCCAAGGGACAGGGAGGGACACCCAGTAC. Translating gives CASSQGTGRDTQY. The CDR3 in its entirety is CASSQGTGRDTQYF.

Points on this clone: The genes and germline here are from mouse. The CDR3 end lies 1 residue beyond the end of the read and is filled in from the germline J gene. V is TRBV26 and J is TRBJ2-3; 7 bases match TRBD2. The CDR3 runs to 14 residues. CDR1 and CDR2 from the germline V gene are KGHPV and FQNQEV (reference sequence). Trimming at V came to 7 bases and at J to 0 bases, leaving 4 bases not matched to a gene. The chain's CDR3 is CASTWGSSAETLYF. CDR3 DNA (partial): TGTGCCAGCACCTGGGGGTCTAGTGCAGAAACGCTGTAT.

The sample holds a few counts of this clone. Gene and germline names: mouse. The read terminates 1 residue ahead of where the CDR3 ends, so the germline J gene completes it. The chain has TRBV26 and TRBJ2-4; D call uncertain. The CDR3 totals 13 residues. V was clipped by 2 bases and J by 2 bases, with 5 bases between them. CDR1 and CDR2 from the germline V gene are KGHPV and FQNQEV (reference sequence). CDR3 amino acids: CASSLNNQNTLYF. The sequenced CDR3 bases are TGTGCCAGCAGTCTGAACAATCAAAACACCTTGTAC.

This clone is labeled as medium-sized (0.01 to 0.1%). Any gene name here is a mouse gene name. The sequenced fragment ends 1 residue before the CDR3 boundary, so the rest is inferred from the germline J gene. The rearrangement uses TRBV26 and TRBJ2-2, with TRBD1 identical over 8 bases. V lost 2 bases and J lost 7; bases outside the gene matches: 3. The CDR3 consists of 14 residues. Germline values: CDR1 KGHPV, CDR2 FQNQEV (reference sequence). Partial CDR3 DNA: TGTGCCAGCAGTCTGGGACAGGGCGGCGGGCAGCTCTAC. This translates into CASSLGQGGGQLY. The CDR3, in full, reads CASSLGQGGGQLYF.

A remark on this clone: All gene names here are mouse names. CDR3 region: CASSLTGVSQNTLYF. The part of the CDR3 DNA that was read is TGTGCTAGCAGTCTAACTGGCGTTAGTCAAAACACCTTGTAC. The chain links TRBV29 to TRBJ2-4, with a tentative D call TRBD2 (5 bases). Coverage ceases 1 residue before the CDR3 finishes, and the germline J gene fills in the end. Germline V gene data show CDR1 as MSHET and CDR2 as SYDVDS. This CDR3 spans 15 amino acids. Trimming stripped 5 bases from V and 0 bases from J, with 12 bases between.

This clone is medium-sized (0.01 to 0.1%) in the sample. The gene symbols are mouse symbols. Read coverage stops 1 residue before the CDR3 terminus; the germline J gene supplies the remainder. The chain couples TRBV23 to TRBJ2-7. CDR3 length: 13 residues. Germline CDR1 KGHTA, CDR2 FQNQQP. CDR3 DNA (partial): TGCTCCAGCAGTCAAAGGCGGTTCTATGAACAGTAC. It yields the protein CSSSQRRFYEQY. The entire CDR3 reads CSSSQRRFYEQYF.

This clone turned up a few times. Germline and genes: mouse. Read coverage stops 1 residue before the CDR3 terminus; the germline J gene supplies the remainder. This chain joins TRBV15 and TRBJ2-1; no definite D call. V was trimmed by 8 bases and J by 7 bases, leaving 6 bases between them. The CDR3 runs to 10 residues. Germline V gene lookup returns CDR1 SGHND and CDR2 FRSKSL. CDR3 protein: CASEGAEQFF. CDR3 DNA (partial): TGTGCCAGCGAAGGAGCTGAGCAGTTC. The whole variable domain, filled in from reference TRBV15 and TRBJ2-1, reads DAGVTQTPRHEVAEKGQTIILKCEPVSGHNDLFWYRQTKIQGLELLSYFRSKSLMEDGGAFKDRFKAEMLNSSFSTLKIQPTEPKDSAVYLCASEGAEQFFGPGTRLTVL.

About this clone itself: Gene and germline names: mouse. Read sequence stops 1 residue before the CDR3 end, and the germline J gene provides the missing end. The rearrangement uses TRBV1 and TRBJ1-1; D perhaps matches TRBD1 (6 bases). The CDR3 loop spans 13 amino acids. In germline, CDR1 is NSQYPW, CDR2 LRSPGD (reference sequence). The V end lost 3 bases, the J end lost 4 bases, and 9 bases lay between the germline ends. The part of the CDR3 DNA that was read is TGCACCTGCAGTGCGGGCAGGGGCACAGAAGTCTTC. Encoded protein: CTCSAGRGTEVF. The entire CDR3 sequence reads CTCSAGRGTEVFF.

As concerns this clone: Germline and genes: mouse. The read is 1 residue too short to cover the CDR3 end, so that end is filled in from the germline J gene. The genes are TRBV13-2 and TRBJ2-7; 12 bases fit TRBD2. V shed 5 bases and J 2 bases; nucleotides not matched to a gene: 2. The CDR3 is made up of 14 amino acids. Germline values: CDR1 NNHNN, CDR2 SYGAGS (reference sequence). CDR3 region: CASGGTGGTYEQYF. CDR3 bases read: TGTGCCAGCGGAGGGACTGGGGGGACCTATGAACAGTAC.

Of note for this clone: Germline and genes here are mouse. The observed sequence ends 1 residue before the CDR3 terminus, with the missing tail filled in from the germline J gene. J is TRBJ2-7 and V is TRBV26, with 7 bases aligning to TRBD1. CDR3 length equals 12 residues. Germline values: CDR1 KGHPV, CDR2 FQNQEV (reference sequence). The junction had 2 bases not matched to a gene; V was cut back by 5 bases and J by 4 bases. The covered CDR3 bases are TGTGCCAGCAGTTCGGGACAGTATGAACAGTAC. Protein product: CASSSGQYEQY. The CDR3 in full is CASSSGQYEQYF. Full variable domain (rest looked up from reference TRBV26 and TRBJ2-7): NSKVIQTPRYLVKGQGQKAKMRCIPEKGHPVVFWYQQNKNNEFKFLINFQNQEVLQQIDMTEKRFSAECPSNSPCSLEIQSSEAGDSALYLCASSSGQYEQYFGPGTRLTVL.

The table lists this clone with a few counts. The genes are named according to mouse. The read gets to within 1 residue of the CDR3 end, and the germline J gene fills in the rest. This sequence joins TRBV20 and TRBJ1-6; maybe TRBD1 (6 bases). TRBJ1-6 is an open reading frame, and its role is uncertain. Germline V gene sequence: CDR1 GFQATS, CDR2 STVNSAI. Trimming took 3 bases from V and 5 from J, leaving 8 bases between them. This CDR3 has 13 amino acids. CDR3: CGARQGHNSPLYF. Incomplete CDR3 DNA: TGTGGTGCTAGACAGGGCCATAATTCGCCCCTCTAC.

This clone is medium-sized by share. Mouse names are used for the genes. From the germline J gene comes the end of the CDR3, since the read stops 1 residue before it. This sequence joins TRBV23 and TRBJ1-2; the D call TRBD1 from the table was never checked on the DNA. Looked up from germline, CDR1 is KGHTA and CDR2 is FQNQQP. The CDR3 totals 13 residues. CDR3 region: CSSSQTGRSDYTF. The CDR3 DNA, read in part, is TGCTCCAGCAGTCAGACAGGGAGGTCCGACTACACC.

By proportion, this clone is medium-sized. Gene names are mouse gene names. Sequencing ends 1 residue short of the CDR3 end; the germline J gene provides the rest. The V gene is TRBV26, the J gene TRBJ1-4; D unclear. The germline CDR1 and CDR2 sequences are KGHPV and FQNQEV (reference sequence). Trimming left V 5 bases short and J 3 bases short, with 7 bases between. CDR3 length: 13 amino acids. The covered CDR3 bases are TGTGCCAGCAGTTGGACGCCCAACGAAAGATTATTT. Its translation is CASSWTPNERLF. The whole CDR3 protein is CASSWTPNERLFF.

This clone occurred a few times. Gene names are the mouse ones. Read sequence stops 1 residue before the CDR3 end, and the germline J gene provides the missing end. The chain joins TRBV3 to TRBJ2-3, with TRBD2 matching over 11 bases. The CDR3 has 16 residues. CDR1 is SNHLY, CDR2 FYNGKV, per germline (reference sequence). Unmatched junction bases numbered 4, after V lost 5 bases and J lost 0 bases. The sequenced CDR3 bases are TGTGCCAGCAGCCCAGGACTGGGGGGTAGTGCAGAAACGCTGTAT. It yields the protein CASSPGLGGSAETLY. The whole CDR3 protein reads CASSPGLGGSAETLYF.

Remarks on this clone: Genes here carry mouse names. The read halts 1 residue ahead of the CDR3 end, with the missing end drawn from the germline J gene. The rearrangement links TRBV3 to TRBJ2-5, with 12 bases identical to TRBD2. V was clipped by 6 bases and J by 6 bases; unmatched bases: 4. Germline loops: CDR1 SNHLY, CDR2 FYNGKV (reference sequence). The CDR3 covers 14 residues. Partial CDR3 DNA: TGTGCCAGCAGTCGACTGGGGGGGCTGGACACCCAGTAC. It translates to CASSRLGGLDTQY. The CDR3 in its entirety is CASSRLGGLDTQYF.

In this sample, this clone is medium-sized. Gene names and germline match the mouse. The CDR3 extends 1 residue past the end of the read, so its final part is completed from the germline J gene. The chain is built from TRBV26 and TRBJ2-7; D is possibly TRBD1 (5 bases). The CDR3 runs to 13 residues. Germline lookup yields CDR1 KGHPV and CDR2 FQNQEV (reference sequence). The V gene lost 4 bases and the J gene lost 4 bases, with 11 bases spanning the gap. The CDR3 region is CASSPGSGYEQYF. The DNA read from the CDR3 is TGTGCCAGCAGTCCAGGGAGCGGATATGAACAGTAC.

This clone has only a few counts. All gene names here are mouse names. The part of the CDR3 DNA that was read is TGTGCCAGCAGTCTAAGGGACAGGGGTGGGGAACAGTAC. Residues: CASSLRDRGGEQY. The whole CDR3 protein is CASSLRDRGGEQYF. The V gene is TRBV24, the J gene TRBJ2-7; 10 bases align to TRBD1. The CDR3 extends 1 residue past the end of the read, so its final part is completed from the germline J gene. The germline V gene has CDR1 KGHTA and CDR2 FRNEEI. J was trimmed by 7 bases and V by 3 bases; bases with no gene match: 6. This CDR3 spans 14 amino acids.

By sample fraction, this clone is medium-sized. The germline and genes are mouse ones. Sequencing ends 1 residue short of the CDR3 end; the germline J gene provides the rest. The chain has TRBV23 and TRBJ2-7. Germline V gives CDR1 KGHTA, CDR2 FQNQQP. This CDR3 is built from 13 residues. The part of the CDR3 DNA that was read is TGCTCCAGCAGTCAAATGGGGCCCTATGAACAGTAC. Translation gives CSSSQMGPYEQY. The CDR3 reads in full as CSSSQMGPYEQYF.